This entry features one T cell receptor (beta chain) sequence. Its antigen has not been determined. No base-level quality is on record; no much larger clone is a single base apart. The data were obtained in a study of patients and donors after allogeneic stem cell transplantation (dated by TCRdb to 2018 to 2020). Library creation used RT-PCR. The listed sequencing device is NextSeq 550. TCRdb applied fastp at Q25 and MiXCR to the public reads, then kept only in-frame beta chains. Rows are combined by CDR3 protein, so each entry shows the most common genes and DNA. The sample table shows hundreds of thousands of distinct CDR3 sequences, and roughly 16% are seen once. The top ten clonotypes cover 7% to 7.5% of the sample. The CDR3 holds 15 amino acids from the cysteine to the phenylalanine. Kept here is only the CDR3 DNA, which spans 45 bases and is read in frame from base 1. In the germline V gene, CDR1 corresponds to MGHDK and CDR2 to SYGVNS. The germline V and J ends show losses of 5 bases and 3 bases respectively, and no gene match explains 5 bases of the junction.

Recombination connected TRBV25-1 to TRBJ2-3, with 10 middle bases fitting TRBD2. The clonotype comes from a human donor who was either an allogeneic HSCT recipient or a stem cell or donor lymphocyte infusion donor (not recorded which). It is not recorded whose cells these are; they may come from a transplant donor. The specimen was blood, either unsorted or a sorted T cell fraction (not recorded which). For the CDR3, the sequence is CASSRAGGYTDTQYF. The sequenced DNA: TGTGCCAGCAGTCGAGCGGGGGGGTATACAGATACGCAGTATTTT.